One sample yielded the 27 T cell receptor beta chains listed below, sequenced in a study of early T cells in non-severe SARS-CoV-2 infection (dated by TCRdb to the early 2020s). The method behind the library was 5' RACE. For sequencing, a NextSeq 500 was employed. The public reads were quality trimmed at Q25 with fastp and then assembled into clones with MiXCR by TCRdb, keeping productive beta chains. CDR3 protein duplicates are merged, each entry listing the most common genes and DNA. The sample profile shows tens of thousands of distinct CDR3 sequences; approximately 12% of them were found once. Of the sample, about 4.2% falls within the top ten clones. Material for sequencing was whole blood. These receptors were taken from an adult who was a healthcare worker with PCR-confirmed SARS-CoV-2 infection or an uninfected control (not recorded which).

The table lists this clonotype with a few counts. The V and J genes are TRBV10-3 and TRBJ2-5; D unclear. V lost 4 bases, J lost 5 bases, and 14 bases lay in between. CDR3 length equals 14 residues. CDR1 ENHRY and CDR2 SYGVKD come from the germline V gene. The CDR3, as DNA: TGTGCCATCAGTGCCCCCAGCCGCGGTGAGACCCAGTACTTC. As protein: CAISAPSRGETQYF.

This clonotype occurred many times. This rearrangement joins TRBV12-3 or TRBV12-4 to TRBJ2-7, with D possibly being TRBD1 or TRBD2 (5 bases each). This CDR3 is 15 amino acids long. Trimming stripped 5 bases from V and 6 bases from J, with 20 bases between. Here the CDR3 DNA reads TGTGCCAGCAGTCCGGGGAAACGCAGGGTCGGCGAGCAGTACTTC. It yields the protein CASSPGKRRVGEQYF.

There are a few counts of this clonotype. V is TRBV2 and J is TRBJ2-1, with TRBD1 as a possible D gene (6 bases). The germline CDR1 and CDR2 sequences are SNHLY and FYNNEI. Trimming stripped 5 bases from V and 10 bases from J, with 15 bases between. There are 13 residues in the CDR3. CDR3 amino acids: CASSQNRGTEQFF. For the CDR3, the DNA is TGTGCCAGCAGTCAGAACAGAGGGACAGAGCAGTTCTTC.

This clonotype has at least ten counts. The chain couples TRBV6-6 to TRBJ2-6, with D possibly matching TRBD2 (6 bases). Germline V lookup: CDR1 MNHNY, CDR2 SVGAGI (reference sequence). This CDR3 has 18 residues. The V and J ends lost 6 bases and 0 bases respectively, with 18 bases between them. CDR3 nucleotide sequence: TGTGCCAGCAGCCCTCCCCCAGCGGGTGTCTCTGGGGCCAACGTCCTGACTTTC. It translates to CASSPPPAGVSGANVLTF.

As regards this clonotype: A read error may be the cause here, since a much bigger clone is one base away. This chain connects TRBV29-1 to TRBJ2-7; TRBD1 might be the D (6 bases). This CDR3 comprises 13 residues. Germline values: CDR1 SQVTM, CDR2 ANQGSEA. CDR3 nucleotide sequence: TGCAGCGCCTATGAAGGACAGACCTACGGGCAGTACTTC. This sequence encodes CSAYEGQTYGQYF.

This rearrangement joins TRBV12-3 or TRBV12-4 to TRBJ1-6; possible D gene TRBD1, 6 bases. Trimming shortened V by 6 bases and J by 7 bases, and 10 bases separated the two germline ends. The CDR3 spans 13 residues. The CDR3 nucleotides are TGTGCCAGCAGACAGGGTGGAAATTCACCCCTCCACTTT. Protein product: CASRQGGNSPLHF.

This clonotype has just a few counts. The rearrangement joins TRBV5-5 to TRBJ1-5; the D gene is possibly TRBD1 (6 bases). The CDR3 extends over 14 amino acids. V lost 4 bases, J lost 11 bases, and 19 bases lay in between. The germline V gene encodes CDR1 SGHKS and CDR2 YYEKEE (reference sequence). The CDR3 nucleotides are TGTGCCAGCAGCCTGTCGGGGGCGCGGGGGACCCAGCATTTT. It specifies CASSLSGARGTQHF.

In its sample, this clonotype was seen many times. This chain uses TRBV5-4 with TRBJ2-1; D uncertain. Germline V lookup: CDR1 SGHNT, CDR2 YYREEE (reference sequence). Trimming stripped 3 bases from V and 2 bases from J, with 12 bases between. This CDR3 is built from 15 residues. The CDR3 spells CASSSDWLAYNEQFF. The CDR3 nucleotides are TGTGCCAGCAGCTCCGACTGGCTAGCCTACAATGAGCAGTTCTTC.

Many counts were recorded for this clonotype. This chain uses TRBV1 with TRBJ2-1. TRBV1 is labeled a pseudogene. This CDR3 has 17 residues. The CDR3 spells CTSSQVSTGSSYNEQFF. DNA for the CDR3: TGCACCAGCAGCCAAGTGTCTACCGGGAGCTCCTACAATGAGCAGTTCTTC.

This clonotype was counted ten times or more. V usage is TRBV18 and J usage is TRBJ2-3; no definite D call. V was cut by 0 bases and J by 6 bases, with 13 bases left in between. CDR3 length: 15 residues. Germline loops: CDR1 KGHSH, CDR2 LQKENI. CDR3 nucleotide sequence: TGTGCCAGCTCACCACCAGGCTTTAGCTCCGATACGCAGTATTTT. Amino acids: CASSPPGFSSDTQYF.

In this sample, this clonotype turned up many times. V gene TRBV2 combines with J gene TRBJ2-1, with D hard to call. The CDR3 is made up of 11 amino acids. V lost 6 bases and J 7 bases, leaving 7 bases between the germline ends. Germline V lookup: CDR1 SNHLY, CDR2 FYNNEI. The CDR3: CASSVQNEQFF. The DNA of the CDR3 is TGTGCCAGCAGCGTCCAAAATGAGCAGTTCTTC. Looking up the rest from reference TRBV2 and TRBJ2-1 gives the full variable domain: EPEVTQTPSHQVTQMGQEVILRCVPISNHLYFYWYRQILGQKVEFLVSFYNNEISEKSEIFDDQFSVERPDGSNFTLKIRSTKLEDSAMYFCASSVQNEQFFGPGTRLTVL.

V usage is TRBV2 and J usage is TRBJ2-1; 10 nucleotides match TRBD2. Trimming removed 2 bases from V and 7 bases from J; junction bases left unmatched: 2. Germline V gene data show CDR1 as SNHLY and CDR2 as FYNNEI. This CDR3 is built from 14 residues. DNA of the CDR3: TGTGCCAGCAGTGAACCGGGACTAGCGAATGAGCAGTTCTTC. This translates into CASSEPGLANEQFF.

J is TRBJ2-2 and V is TRBV29-1; no clear D gene. The CDR3 sequence is 13 residues long. Trimming took off 3 bases at V and 1 base at J, with 6 bases between the two ends. Germline CDR1 reads SQVTM; CDR2 reads ANQGSEA. For the CDR3, the DNA is TGCAGCGTTGACGCCGGGAACACCGGGGAGCTGTTTTTT. This translates into CSVDAGNTGELFF.

This clonotype was seen repeatedly, ten times or more. The chain links TRBV10-2 to TRBJ1-5; D is perhaps TRBD1 (5 bases). CDR1 WSHSY and CDR2 SAAADI come from the germline V gene. V was clipped by 3 bases and J by 11 bases, with 14 bases between them. This CDR3 is built from 13 residues. CDR3 amino acids: CASSDGAPWAQHF. DNA of the CDR3: TGCGCCAGCAGTGATGGGGCCCCCTGGGCCCAGCATTTT.

Concerning this clonotype itself: Just one base apart from a much larger clone, this may be a read error. This chain connects TRBV29-1 to TRBJ2-1, with a tentative D call TRBD1 (6 bases). The V gene's germline CDR1 is SQVTM and CDR2 ANQGSEA. This CDR3 is 13 amino acids long. Between the trimmed V and J ends, which lost 7 bases and 7 bases, there was a span of 17 bases. The CDR3 sequence is CSARGSIVNEQFF. The CDR3 coding sequence is TGCAGCGCTAGGGGGTCTATTGTTAATGAGCAGTTCTTC.

Many counts were recorded for this clonotype. This chain links TRBV5-6 with TRBJ1-2; 10 bases agree with TRBD1. The germline CDR1 and CDR2 sequences are SGHDT and YYEEEE. The V gene end was trimmed by 4 bases and the J gene end by 5 bases; junction bases not matched to a gene: 11. CDR3 length: 16 residues. The CDR3 DNA sequence: TGTGCCAGCAGCCCGGCTCGGGACAGGGGAATATATGGCTACACCTTC. Translating it yields CASSPARDRGIYGYTF. Supplemented by reference TRBV5-6 and TRBJ1-2, the full variable domain reads DAGVTQSPTHLIKTRGQQVTLRCSPKSGHDTVSWYQQALGQGPQFIFQYYEEEERQRGNFPDRFSGHQFPNYSSELNVNALLLGDSALYLCASSPARDRGIYGYTFGSGTRLTVV.

This clonotype was found a few times. This chain joins TRBV19 and TRBJ2-7, with 9 bases identical to TRBD1. The CDR3 length is 14 residues. CDR1 and CDR2 (germline): LNHDA, SQIVND (reference sequence). The ends lost 5 bases at V and 4 bases at J; junction bases unmatched: 6. The CDR3 reads CASSLSGTGYEQYF. CDR3 DNA sequence: TGTGCCAGTAGTCTCTCCGGGACAGGGTACGAGCAGTACTTC.

V is TRBV2 and J is TRBJ2-1; D perhaps matches TRBD1 (6 bases). Germline V gene data show CDR1 as SNHLY and CDR2 as FYNNEI. V was shortened by 7 bases and J by 0 bases, with 10 bases between the two germline ends. The CDR3 covers 14 residues. The CDR3 loop reads CASKQGYSYNEQFF. The CDR3 nucleotides read TGTGCCAGCAAACAGGGTTACTCCTACAATGAGCAGTTCTTC.

This clonotype was seen only a few times. The V and J genes are TRBV24-1 and TRBJ2-2, with D uncertain. Germline CDR1 KGHDR, CDR2 SFDVKD. V lost 3 bases and J lost 0, with 19 bases in between. The CDR3 runs to 19 residues. CDR3: CATSDRWAGLNANTGELFF. CDR3 DNA: TGTGCCACCAGTGATAGGTGGGCAGGCCTCAACGCGAACACCGGGGAGCTGTTTTTT.

This clonotype was detected only a few times. The V call is TRBV4-1, the J call TRBJ2-7; 8 bases map to TRBD2. Trimming at V came to 0 bases and at J to 2 bases, leaving 6 bases not matched to a gene. This CDR3 spans 16 amino acids. Germline V gene lookup returns CDR1 MGHRA and CDR2 YSYEKL. This chain's CDR3 is CASSQDASGGPYEQYF. The CDR3 DNA sequence: TGCGCCAGCAGCCAAGATGCGAGCGGGGGTCCCTACGAGCAGTACTTC.

This clonotype came up many times. The chain carries TRBV12-3 or TRBV12-4 and TRBJ2-6, with TRBD2 matching 7 bases. The V gene end was trimmed by 1 base and the J gene end by 1 base; junction bases not matched to a gene: 10. The CDR3 totals 19 residues. The CDR3 spells CASSLGGGQYISGANVLTF. The CDR3 bases are TGTGCCAGCAGTTTAGGGGGAGGGCAGTACATATCTGGGGCCAACGTCCTGACTTTC.

The rearrangement links TRBV12-3 or TRBV12-4 to TRBJ2-3, with D hard to call. This CDR3 is 13 amino acids long. V was clipped by 5 bases and J by 4 bases, with 10 bases between them. The DNA for the CDR3 is TGTGCCAGCAGTCCCCCGGCCCCAGATACGCAGTATTTT. It codes for CASSPPAPDTQYF.

The rearrangement joins TRBV6-1 to TRBJ2-1; D may be TRBD1 (5 bases). Germline CDR1 is MNHNS and CDR2 is SASEGT. V was shortened by 1 base and J by 10 bases, with 20 bases between the two germline ends. CDR3 length: 16 residues. CDR3 DNA: TGTGCCAGCAGTGAAGGGCCCCGGGCCAGGGAAGGGGAGCAGTTCTTC. Translated, it gives CASSEGPRAREGEQFF.

Worth noting for this clonotype: The germline gene is not matched at one end of the junction; a read error may be the cause. The chain uses TRBV18 and TRBJ1-2; 7 bases align to TRBD1. The germline V gene encodes CDR1 KGHSH and CDR2 LQKENI. This CDR3 contains 16 residues. The CDR3 DNA sequence: TGTGTCAGCTCACCACCTTCGCAGGGGGAAGTGGGTGGCTACACCTTC. Translation gives CVSSPPSQGEVGGYTF.

This clonotype was detected many times. The chain employs TRBV3-1 and TRBJ2-2; 10 positions match TRBD2. From germline, CDR1 is LGHDT and CDR2 YNNKEL (reference sequence). The CDR3 sequence is 15 residues long. Trimming took 4 bases from V and 5 from J; bases not matched to a gene: 4. CDR3 residues: CASSPPSGGTGELFF. The CDR3 coding sequence is TGTGCCAGCAGCCCTCCTAGCGGGGGAACCGGGGAGCTGTTTTTT. Filled out from reference TRBV3-1 and TRBJ2-2, the complete variable domain reads DTAVSQTPKYLVTQMGNDKSIKCEQNLGHDTMYWYKQDSKKFLKIMFSYNNKELIINETVPNRFSPKSPDKAHLNLHINSLELGDSAVYFCASSPPSGGTGELFFGEGSRLTVL.

This clonotype was seen only a few times. This chain links TRBV20-1 with TRBJ2-7, with 7 bases lining up with TRBD2. The CDR3 loop spans 14 amino acids. Germline V CDR1 and CDR2: DFQATT, SNEGSKA (reference sequence). V dropped 6 bases and J dropped 6; count of bases not matched to a gene: 14. The CDR3 sequence: CSAHPLAVRGEQYF. As DNA, the CDR3 is TGCAGTGCCCACCCCCTAGCGGTTCGTGGCGAGCAGTACTTC.

The chain employs TRBV12-5 and TRBJ2-2, with a possible D match to TRBD1 (6 bases). V lost 7 bases and J lost 6, with 21 bases in between. Germline V gives CDR1 LGHNT, CDR2 FRNRAP. The CDR3 has 16 amino acids. The CDR3 spells CASALSDRLISGELFF. The CDR3 nucleotides read TGTGCTAGTGCCCTATCCGACAGGCTAATCTCCGGGGAGCTGTTTTTT.